The present T cell receptor (beta chain) was sequenced within a study of cytomegalovirus exposure and HLA in healthy donors. Unmatched junction bases numbered 1, after V lost 4 bases and J lost 7 bases. This CDR3 has 13 residues. Germline CDR1 and CDR2: MNHEY and SMNVEV (reference sequence). Study-level points and caveats: It was reported that the classifier diagnosed cytomegalovirus status with high specificity and sensitivity in both the original and validation cohorts. Most TCR sequences were rare, but some public TCRs occurred in many donors. The tendency of first-cohort TCR clusters to co-occur in the 90 to 150 validation repertoires emerged from a later analysis.

Note on this clone: Its antigen is currently unknown.

This table comes from immunoSEQ multiplex PCR, and its TCRdb copy is limited to in-frame clones, with some not included. Here the sample spans about 400,000 clones, just over 85% being singletons. V gene TRBV27 combines with J gene TRBJ1-3; 10 nucleotides agree with TRBD1. The TCR sequence derives from a young woman in good health and CMV-seronegative. The specimen sequenced was PBMCs. CDR3 sequence: CASSWDRGNTIYF. As DNA, the CDR3 is TGTGCCAGCAGTTGGGACAGGGGTAACACCATATATTTT.